The 12 T cell receptor beta chains given below trace back to one sample, sequenced in a study of siplizumab effects on memory and regulatory T cells. Only in-frame clones appear in the TCRdb table, and some are missing; sequencing was by immunoSEQ multiplex PCR. The sample holds 100,000 or so clones, 94% seen once. The sequenced material came from Tregs sorted from blood. Receptor source: a human donor in good health.

This chain uses TRBV18 with TRBJ2-7; 12 bases agree with TRBD1. Germline V gives CDR1 KGHSH, CDR2 LQKENI. This CDR3 comprises 15 residues. J lost 6 bases, V lost 6 bases, and 9 bases had no gene match. CDR3 region: CASSGPGQGAIEQYF. The CDR3 DNA reads as TGTGCCAGCTCTGGTCCGGGACAGGGGGCGATCGAGCAGTACTTC.

The gene calls are TRBV29-1 and TRBJ2-3; D could derive from TRBD1 or TRBD2 (5 bases each). This CDR3 comprises 14 residues. V lost 6 bases to trimming and J lost 5 bases, with 18 bases between them. From germline, CDR1 is SQVTM and CDR2 ANQGSEA. The CDR3 nucleotides are TGCAGCGTGAGGAATCCGGGGCCAGAAGATACGCAGTATTTT. The encoded protein is CSVRNPGPEDTQYF.

This chain connects TRBV28 to TRBJ1-5; weak D call: TRBD1 (6 bases). V lost 5 bases and J lost 7, with 12 bases in between. The CDR3 totals 13 residues. Per germline, CDR1 MDHEN and CDR2 SYDVKM. Here the CDR3 DNA reads TGTGCCAGCAGTCTCAGGGGTTCACAGCCCCAGCATTTT. This encodes CASSLRGSQPQHF.

The chain links TRBV10-1 to TRBJ1-3, with D uncertain. The germline V gene encodes CDR1 WNHNN and CDR2 SYGVQD (reference sequence). The CDR3 has 15 amino acids. Trimming shortened V by 6 bases and J by 0 bases, and 12 bases separated the two germline ends. The CDR3 reads CASSPGPSSGNTIYF. DNA of the CDR3: TGCGCCAGCAGCCCCGGTCCCAGCTCTGGAAACACCATATATTTT.

The rearrangement links TRBV28 to TRBJ2-2; 8 positions match TRBD1. CDR1 and CDR2 from the germline V gene are MDHEN and SYDVKM. This CDR3 spans 15 amino acids. J lost 5 bases, V lost 4 bases, and 6 bases had no gene match. This chain's CDR3 is CASSSQGARTGELFF. Written as DNA, the CDR3 is TGTGCCAGCAGTTCCCAGGGGGCGCGGACCGGGGAGCTGTTTTTT.

V is TRBV10-2 and J is TRBJ2-1, with 8 bases aligning to TRBD2. CDR3 size: 14 residues. Per germline, CDR1 WSHSY and CDR2 SAAADI. V lost 8 bases, J lost 8 bases, and 11 bases stayed unmatched. The CDR3 coding sequence is TGCGCCAGCCATCCTGGGACTAGTCTCGATGAGCAGTTCTTC. Its translation: CASHPGTSLDEQFF.

V and J are TRBV5-1 and TRBJ2-6, with TRBD1 matching 8 bases. Germline-derived CDR1 and CDR2 are SGHRS and YFSETQ. V lost 4 bases and J lost 4; bases outside the gene matches: 7. The CDR3 runs to 16 residues. The CDR3 DNA follows: TGCGCCAGCAGCCTGGACAGGGCTCCCGGGGCCAACGTCCTGACTTTC. It translates to CASSLDRAPGANVLTF.

V usage is TRBV27 and J usage is TRBJ1-1, with 10 bases fitting TRBD1. The CDR3 sequence is 17 residues long. The germline gives CDR1 MNHEY, CDR2 SMNVEV (reference sequence). V was clipped by 0 bases and J by 5 bases; unmatched bases: 9. This chain's CDR3 is CASSLSLLTGGGTEAFF. CDR3 bases: TGTGCCAGCAGTTTATCCCTCCTGACAGGGGGCGGGACTGAAGCTTTCTTT.

The gene calls are TRBV7-9 and TRBJ1-4; unclear D gene. With 2 bases removed from V and 5 bases from J, the gap between germline ends came to 15 bases. In germline, CDR1 is SEHNR, CDR2 FQNEAQ (reference sequence). The CDR3 loop spans 16 amino acids. This CDR3 is CASSLRVLSYNEKLFF. The CDR3 coding sequence is TGTGCCAGCAGCTTAAGGGTGTTGAGCTACAATGAAAAACTGTTTTTT.

The rearrangement joins TRBV5-1 to TRBJ2-7; 10 bases are shared with TRBD2. CDR1 and CDR2 from the germline V gene are SGHRS and YFSETQ. The CDR3 contains 15 residues. The V and J ends lost 0 bases and 3 bases, in that order; junction bases with no gene match: 3. Here the CDR3 DNA reads TGCGCCAGCAGCTTGGCCGGGACTAGCGTCTACGAGCAGTACTTC. Its protein product is CASSLAGTSVYEQYF.

J is TRBJ1-1 and V is TRBV10-2; 7 positions agree with TRBD1. Per the germline V gene, CDR1 is WSHSY and CDR2 is SAAADI. After removal of 11 bases from V and 2 bases from J, the junction contained 8 bases not matched to a gene. The CDR3 has 13 residues. CDR3 nucleotides: TGCGCCGGACGTGGAGGGGGCAACACTGAAGCTTTCTTT. The encoded protein is CAGRGGGNTEAFF.

The chain is built from TRBV7-2 and TRBJ2-3; D not certain. This CDR3 region has 13 residues. Germline CDR1 reads SGHTA; CDR2 reads FQGNSA. The V end was cut by 4 bases, the J end by 6 bases, with 11 bases between. As DNA, the CDR3 is TGTGCCAGCAGCTCCCTATCGGGTGATACGCAGTATTTT. Encoded protein: CASSSLSGDTQYF.